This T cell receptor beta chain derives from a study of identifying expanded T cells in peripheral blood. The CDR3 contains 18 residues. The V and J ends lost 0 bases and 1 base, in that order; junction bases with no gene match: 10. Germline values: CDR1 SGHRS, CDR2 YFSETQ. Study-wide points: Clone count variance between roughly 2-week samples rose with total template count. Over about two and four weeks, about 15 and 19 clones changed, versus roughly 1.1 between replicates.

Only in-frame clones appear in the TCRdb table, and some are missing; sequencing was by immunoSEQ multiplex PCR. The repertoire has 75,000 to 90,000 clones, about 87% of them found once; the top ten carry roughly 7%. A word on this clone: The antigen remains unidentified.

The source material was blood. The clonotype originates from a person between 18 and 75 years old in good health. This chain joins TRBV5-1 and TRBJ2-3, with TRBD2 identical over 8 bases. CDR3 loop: CASSLATSGGGGTDTQYF. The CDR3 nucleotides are TGCGCCAGCAGCTTGGCAACTAGCGGTGGGGGCGGCACAGATACGCAGTATTTT. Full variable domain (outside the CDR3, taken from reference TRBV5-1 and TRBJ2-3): KAGVTQTPRYLIKTRGQQVTLSCSPISGHRSVSWYQQTPGQGLQFLFEYFSETQRNKGNFPGRFSGRQFSNSRSEMNVSTLELGDSALYLCASSLATSGGGGTDTQYFGPGTRLTVL.